The 25 T cell receptor beta chains given below trace back to one sample, sequenced in a study of vaccination effects on CD4 cells after COVID-19. With approximately ten days of culture completed, CD4+ T cells were isolated. Their cognate antigens are unknown. Profiling relied on immunoSEQ multiplex PCR, and the TCRdb table lists in-frame clones only, not all of them. The data contain about 58,000 clones, over 65% of them singletons. The sample here was CD4+ T cells from PBMCs cultured without peptide, taken before COVID-19 vaccination. These receptors all stem from a human donor who received a COVID-19 vaccine.

This clone was seen only once. The rearrangement joins TRBV25-1 to TRBJ1-6; tentatively, D is TRBD1 (5 bases). The V gene lost 2 bases and the J gene lost 6 bases, with 11 bases spanning the gap. This CDR3 spans 15 amino acids. CDR1 is MGHDK and CDR2 is SYGVNS in the germline V gene. The CDR3 coding sequence is TGTGCCAGCAGTGAAAAGGGCAGGGCTAATTCACCCCTCCACTTT. Amino acid sequence: CASSEKGRANSPLHF.

The chain has TRBV4-3 and TRBJ1-3; D might be TRBD1 (5 bases). Trimming removed 1 base at V and 5 bases at J, with 15 bases between. This CDR3 spans 16 amino acids. Germline V gives CDR1 LGHNA, CDR2 YSLEER. The CDR3 bases are TGCGCCAGCAGCCAAGGGGGGTGGGGGAGTAGAAACACCATATATTTT. Translated, it gives CASSQGGWGSRNTIYF.

This clone is a singleton in its sample. This sequence joins TRBV30 and TRBJ1-1; no reliable D call. The V end lost 1 base, the J end lost 11 bases, and 11 bases lay between the germline ends. There are 11 residues in the CDR3. CDR1 is GTSNPN, CDR2 SVGIG, per germline (reference sequence). The CDR3 sequence is CAWSGVVSAFF. CDR3 sequence (DNA): TGTGCCTGGAGTGGGGTTGTATCGGCTTTCTTT.

This sequence joins TRBV3-1 (or the pseudogene TRBV3-2) and TRBJ1-1, with D tentatively TRBD1 (5 bases). This CDR3 has 14 residues. Germline V gives CDR1 LGHDT, CDR2 YNNKEL (reference sequence). Trimming took off 1 base at V and 4 bases at J, with 10 bases between the two ends. The CDR3 region has the DNA TGTGCCAGCAGCCAAGTTCACAGGACCACTGAAGCTTTCTTT. It codes for CASSQVHRTTEAFF.

The J gene is TRBJ2-5, the V gene TRBV5-1, with 8 nucleotides matching TRBD1. Per germline, CDR1 SGHRS and CDR2 YFSETQ. After removal of 4 bases from V and 0 bases from J, the junction contained 8 bases not matched to a gene. The CDR3 has 16 amino acids. CDR3 nucleotides: TGCGCCAGCAGCCGGAAATCGGGACAGGACCAAGAGACCCAGTACTTC. It yields the protein CASSRKSGQDQETQYF.

The rearrangement links TRBV12-5 to TRBJ1-1; D unresolved. Trimming cost V 4 bases and J 1 base, with 7 bases left between them. CDR1 and CDR2 from the germline V gene are LGHNT and FRNRAP. CDR3 length equals 13 residues. The CDR3 sequence: CASGSAGNTEAFF. The CDR3 DNA is TGTGCTAGTGGTTCCGCCGGGAACACTGAAGCTTTCTTT.

The rearrangement joins TRBV30 to TRBJ1-1; 9 bases line up with TRBD1. This CDR3 has 16 residues. The germline V gene encodes CDR1 GTSNPN and CDR2 SVGIG (reference sequence). V was clipped by 5 bases and J by 1 base; unmatched bases: 11. Here the CDR3 DNA reads TGTGCCTGGTTCCGGGACAGGGCCAGTCCGAACACTGAAGCTTTCTTT. This sequence encodes CAWFRDRASPNTEAFF.

The chain couples TRBV7-8 to TRBJ1-1; D is ambiguous. Germline V gene sequence: CDR1 SGHVS, CDR2 FQNEAQ. Trimming shortened V by 2 bases and J by 1 base, and 5 bases separated the two germline ends. The CDR3 covers 13 residues. The CDR3 nucleotides read TGTGCCAGCAGCTTAATCAGGAACACTGAAGCTTTCTTT. This gives the protein CASSLIRNTEAFF.

V gene TRBV11-1 combines with J gene TRBJ2-3, with D tentatively TRBD1 or TRBD2 (6 bases each). This CDR3 spans 13 amino acids. Looked up from germline, CDR1 is SGHAT and CDR2 is FQDESV (reference sequence). Between the trimmed V and J ends, which lost 3 bases and 6 bases, there was a span of 10 bases. CDR3 coding DNA: TGTGCCAGCAGCTTGGGGGGCGCGGATACGCAGTATTTT. This codes for CASSLGGADTQYF. Filled out from reference TRBV11-1 and TRBJ2-3, the complete variable domain reads EAEVAQSPRYKITEKSQAVAFWCDPISGHATLYWYRQILGQGPELLVQFQDESVVDDSQLPKDRFSAERLKGVDSTLKIQPAELGDSAMYLCASSLGGADTQYFGPGTRLTVL.

V gene TRBV5-8 combines with J gene TRBJ2-3; 12 bases map to TRBD2. The germline V gene encodes CDR1 SGHTS and CDR2 YDEGEE. V lost 10 bases and J lost 3; bases outside the gene matches: 15. The CDR3 covers 17 residues. The CDR3 region is CASPALAGGGSTDTQYF. The CDR3 DNA sequence: TGTGCCTCGCCGGCACTAGCGGGGGGCGGCAGTACAGATACGCAGTATTTT.

V is TRBV30 and J is TRBJ2-7; 9 bases map to TRBD1. Germline CDR1 is GTSNPN and CDR2 is SVGIG (reference sequence). The CDR3 is 15 residues long. Trimming took 1 base from V and 6 from J; bases not matched to a gene: 10. The CDR3 sequence is CAWSAGTGSQGEQYV. Here the CDR3 DNA reads TGTGCCTGGAGTGCCGGGACAGGGTCGCAAGGCGAGCAGTACGTC.

The V and J genes are TRBV7-2 and TRBJ2-5, with 8 bases fitting TRBD1. This CDR3 region has 20 residues. V was pared by 0 bases and J by 5 bases, with 20 bases of the junction left unmatched. Germline assignment: CDR1 SGHTA and CDR2 FQGNSA. This CDR3 reads CASSLAWTGGGRGRRETQYF. CDR3 DNA: TGTGCCAGCAGCTTAGCCTGGACTGGGGGTGGCAGGGGGCGCAGGGAGACCCAGTACTTC. The full variable domain, its missing parts supplied by reference TRBV7-2 and TRBJ2-5, is GAGVSQSPSNKVTEKGKDVELRCDPISGHTALYWYRQSLGQGLEFLIYFQGNSAPDKSGLPSDRFSAERTGGSVSTLTIQRTQQEDSAVYLCASSLAWTGGGRGRRETQYFGPGTRLLVL.

This chain uses TRBV7-2 with TRBJ2-1; tentative D call: TRBD2 (5 bases). The V gene lost 5 bases and the J gene lost 9 bases, with 14 bases spanning the gap. The CDR3 extends over 13 amino acids. Per germline, CDR1 SGHTA and CDR2 FQGNSA. The CDR3 loop is CASSGGGMGEQFF. CDR3 nucleotide sequence: TGTGCCAGCAGCGGAGGAGGCATGGGTGAGCAGTTCTTC.

This chain joins TRBV5-1 and TRBJ2-3; D is undetermined. This CDR3 has 14 amino acids. V was pared by 0 bases and J by 0 bases, with 5 bases between. Germline assignment: CDR1 SGHRS and CDR2 YFSETQ. The CDR3 DNA reads TGCGCCAGCAGCTTGGACGTTAGCACAGATACGCAGTATTTT. Translated, it gives CASSLDVSTDTQYF.

This clone has just one count. The chain has TRBV20-1 and TRBJ1-1; no clear D gene. Trimming cost V 4 bases and J 10 bases, with 13 bases left between them. CDR3 length equals 11 residues. Germline V gene data show CDR1 as DFQATT and CDR2 as SNEGSKA (reference sequence). Here the CDR3 reads CSATTAIGAFF. The CDR3 DNA reads as TGCAGTGCTACTACAGCAATCGGAGCTTTCTTT.

The chain joins TRBV12-3 or TRBV12-4 to TRBJ1-2; D gene uncertain. CDR3 size: 12 residues. The V gene lost 1 base and the J gene lost 1 base, with 1 base spanning the gap. CDR3 sequence (DNA): TGTGCCAGCAGTTTAGTTAACTATGGCTACACCTTC. It is translated as CASSLVNYGYTF.

The sample holds a few counts of this clone. V is TRBV6-5 and J is TRBJ2-1; 14 nucleotides agree with TRBD2. The CDR3 covers 15 residues. Trimming at V came to 8 bases and at J to 4 bases, leaving 4 bases not matched to a gene. Germline-derived CDR1 and CDR2 are MNHEY and SVGAGI. The DNA for the CDR3 is TGTGCCAGCCGAGGACTAGCGGGGGGATACAATGAGCAGTTCTTC. Amino acids: CASRGLAGGYNEQFF.

This clone was observed once. This chain joins TRBV18 and TRBJ1-6; D call uncertain. The length of the CDR3 is 18 residues. Per the germline V gene, CDR1 is KGHSH and CDR2 is LQKENI. The V and J ends lost 6 bases and 0 bases respectively, with 18 bases between them. CDR3 residues: CASSDVQLWDSYNSPLHF. CDR3 bases: TGTGCCAGCTCTGACGTCCAGTTATGGGACTCCTATAATTCACCCCTCCACTTT.

This clone appeared a single time. This chain links TRBV28 with TRBJ1-6; D not certain. CDR3 size: 15 residues. V gave up 3 bases and J gave up 5 bases, with 11 bases separating them. Germline V gene sequence: CDR1 MDHEN, CDR2 SYDVKM. As DNA, the CDR3 is TGTGCCAGCAGTTTCAGGACGGGAAATAATTCACCCCTCCACTTT. Translated: CASSFRTGNNSPLHF.

The rearrangement uses TRBV18 and TRBJ2-5; possible D gene TRBD2, 6 bases. The V end was cut by 3 bases, the J end by 5 bases, with 10 bases between. CDR1 is KGHSH and CDR2 is LQKENI in the germline V gene. The CDR3 totals 13 residues. CDR3 amino acids: CASSPFGGETQYF. The CDR3 DNA is TGTGCCAGCTCACCCTTTGGAGGGGAGACCCAGTACTTC.

The chain is built from TRBV25-1 and TRBJ1-2; the D gene is possibly TRBD1 (5 bases). The germline CDR1 and CDR2 sequences are MGHDK and SYGVNS. The CDR3 consists of 15 residues. With 2 bases removed from V and 4 bases from J, the gap between germline ends came to 14 bases. As DNA, the CDR3 is TGTGCCAGCAGTGAAACAGGACACCGGTCCTATGGCTACACCTTC. It encodes CASSETGHRSYGYTF.

A remark on this clone: It is unclear where the CDR3 begins or ends on the DNA, so no DNA is shown, and the CDR3 is as TCRdb lists it. This rearrangement joins TRBV9 to TRBJ2-3; the table gives TRBD2 as D, unverified against the DNA. Germline CDR1 and CDR2: SGDLS and YYNGEE. Ends included, the CDR3 has 16 residues. CDR3 loop: CASSVSLRGGTDTQYF.

The chain couples TRBV18 to TRBJ1-1; 8 positions agree with TRBD1. This CDR3 comprises 15 residues. The trim removed 5 bases at V and 0 bases at J, leaving 5 bases unmatched. Germline CDR1 is KGHSH and CDR2 is LQKENI. The CDR3 is CASSAGGGVNTEAFF. In nucleotides, the CDR3 is TGTGCCAGCTCAGCAGGGGGCGGGGTGAACACTGAAGCTTTCTTT.

The V call is TRBV28, the J call TRBJ1-3; tentative D call: TRBD1 (5 bases). CDR1 is MDHEN and CDR2 is SYDVKM in the germline V gene. V lost 2 bases and J 0 bases, leaving 8 bases between the germline ends. This CDR3 contains 15 residues. CDR3: CASSLVTVSGNTIYF. The CDR3 DNA follows: TGTGCCAGCAGTTTAGTGACAGTCTCTGGAAACACCATATATTTT.

V gene TRBV4-1 combines with J gene TRBJ2-1, with 7 bases identical to TRBD2. Germline CDR1 MGHRA, CDR2 YSYEKL. V lost 4 bases, J lost 8 bases, and 20 bases stayed unmatched. The CDR3 is 18 residues long. CDR3 sequence reads: CASSREPVWLSGRDEQFF. For the CDR3, the DNA is TGCGCCAGCAGCCGAGAGCCCGTGTGGCTTTCTGGGAGGGATGAGCAGTTCTTC.